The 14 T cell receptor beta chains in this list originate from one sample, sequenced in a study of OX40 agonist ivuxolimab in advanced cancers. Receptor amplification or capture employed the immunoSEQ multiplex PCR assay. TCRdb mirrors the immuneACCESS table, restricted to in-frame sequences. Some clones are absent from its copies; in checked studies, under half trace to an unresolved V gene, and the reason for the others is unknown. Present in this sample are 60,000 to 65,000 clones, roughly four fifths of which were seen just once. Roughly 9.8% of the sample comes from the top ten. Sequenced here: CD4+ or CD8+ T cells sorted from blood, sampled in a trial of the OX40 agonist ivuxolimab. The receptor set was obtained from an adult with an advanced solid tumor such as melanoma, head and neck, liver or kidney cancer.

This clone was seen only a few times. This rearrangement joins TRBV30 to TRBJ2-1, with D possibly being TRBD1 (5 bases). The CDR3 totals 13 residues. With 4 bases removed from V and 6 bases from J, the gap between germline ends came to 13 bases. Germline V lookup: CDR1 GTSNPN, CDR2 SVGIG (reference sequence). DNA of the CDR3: TGTGCCTGGAAGCAGGGTGGGGTCAATGAGCAGTTCTTC. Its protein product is CAWKQGGVNEQFF.

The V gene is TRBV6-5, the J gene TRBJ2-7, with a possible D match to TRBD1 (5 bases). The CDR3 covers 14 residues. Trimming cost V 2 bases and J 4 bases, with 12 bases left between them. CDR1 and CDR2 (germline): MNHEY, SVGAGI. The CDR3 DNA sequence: TGTGCCAGCAGTTACATGCCAGGGTTATACGAGCAGTACTTC. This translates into CASSYMPGLYEQYF.

In nucleotides, the CDR3 is TGTGCCAGCAAGGAGAGAAGATATGGCTACACCTTC. It yields the protein CASKERRYGYTF. The chain links TRBV28 to TRBJ1-2; D gene uncertain. CDR1 is MDHEN and CDR2 is SYDVKM in the germline V gene. The CDR3 contains 12 residues. V was cut by 7 bases and J by 5 bases, with 11 bases left in between.

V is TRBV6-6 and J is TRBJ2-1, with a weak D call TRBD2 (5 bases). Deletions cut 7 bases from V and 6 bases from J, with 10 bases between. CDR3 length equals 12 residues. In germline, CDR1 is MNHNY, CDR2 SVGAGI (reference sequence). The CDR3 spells CASTLATNEQFF. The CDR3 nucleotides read TGTGCCAGCACGTTAGCGACCAATGAGCAGTTCTTC.

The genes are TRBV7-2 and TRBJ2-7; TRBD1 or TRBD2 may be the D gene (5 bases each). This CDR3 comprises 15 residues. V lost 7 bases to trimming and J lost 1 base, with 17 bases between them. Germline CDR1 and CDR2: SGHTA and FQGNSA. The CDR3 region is CASTPRGDLSYEQYF. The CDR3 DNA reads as TGTGCCAGCACTCCGCGTGGGGACCTATCCTACGAGCAGTACTTC.

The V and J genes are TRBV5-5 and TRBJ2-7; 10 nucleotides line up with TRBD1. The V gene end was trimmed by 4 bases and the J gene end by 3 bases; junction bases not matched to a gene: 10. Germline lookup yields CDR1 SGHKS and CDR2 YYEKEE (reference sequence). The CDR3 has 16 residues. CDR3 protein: CASSTGTGVWVYEQYF. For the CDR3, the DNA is TGTGCCAGCAGCACCGGGACAGGGGTTTGGGTCTACGAGCAGTACTTC.

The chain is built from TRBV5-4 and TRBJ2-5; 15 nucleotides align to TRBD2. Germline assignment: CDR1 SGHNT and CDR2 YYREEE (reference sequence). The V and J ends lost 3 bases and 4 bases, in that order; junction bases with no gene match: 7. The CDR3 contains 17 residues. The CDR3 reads CASSSGLAGGGRETQYF. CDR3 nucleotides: TGTGCCAGCAGCTCGGGACTAGCGGGAGGAGGTAGAGAGACCCAGTACTTC.

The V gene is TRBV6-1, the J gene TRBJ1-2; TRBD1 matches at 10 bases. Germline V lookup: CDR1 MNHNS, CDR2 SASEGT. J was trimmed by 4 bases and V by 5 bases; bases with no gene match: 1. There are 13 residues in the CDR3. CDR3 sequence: CASSRTGGYGYTF. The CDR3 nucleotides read TGTGCCAGCAGTAGGACAGGGGGCTATGGCTACACCTTC.

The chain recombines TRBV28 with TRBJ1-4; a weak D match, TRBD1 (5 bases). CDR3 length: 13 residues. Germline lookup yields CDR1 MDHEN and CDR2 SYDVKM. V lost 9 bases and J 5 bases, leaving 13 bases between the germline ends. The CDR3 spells CASRWGPNEKLFF. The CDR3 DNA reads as TGTGCCAGTCGGTGGGGACCGAATGAAAAACTGTTTTTT.

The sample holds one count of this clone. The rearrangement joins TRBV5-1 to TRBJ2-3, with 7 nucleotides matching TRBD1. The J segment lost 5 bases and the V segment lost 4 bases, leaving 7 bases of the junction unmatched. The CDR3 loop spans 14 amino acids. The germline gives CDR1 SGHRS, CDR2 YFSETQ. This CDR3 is CASSQGGVGDTQYF. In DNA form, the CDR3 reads TGCGCCAGCAGCCAAGGGGGCGTAGGAGATACGCAGTATTTT.

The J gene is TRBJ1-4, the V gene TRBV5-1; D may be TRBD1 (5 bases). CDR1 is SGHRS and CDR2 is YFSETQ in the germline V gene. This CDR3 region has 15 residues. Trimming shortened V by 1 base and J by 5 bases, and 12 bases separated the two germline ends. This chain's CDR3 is CASSLQGTENEKLFF. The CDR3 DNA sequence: TGCGCCAGCAGCTTGCAAGGGACGGAAAATGAAAAACTGTTTTTT.

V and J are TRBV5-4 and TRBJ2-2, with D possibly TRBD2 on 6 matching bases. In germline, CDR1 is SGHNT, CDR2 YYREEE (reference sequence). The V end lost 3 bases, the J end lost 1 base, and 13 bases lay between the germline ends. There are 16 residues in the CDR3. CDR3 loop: CASSWKGRENTGELFF. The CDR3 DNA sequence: TGTGCCAGCAGCTGGAAAGGGCGGGAGAACACCGGGGAGCTGTTTTTT.

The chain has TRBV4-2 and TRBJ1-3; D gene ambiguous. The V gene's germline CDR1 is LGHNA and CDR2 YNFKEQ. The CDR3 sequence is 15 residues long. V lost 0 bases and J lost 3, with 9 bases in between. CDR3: CASSQDRNDGNTIYF. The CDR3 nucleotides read TGTGCCAGCAGCCAAGACAGGAACGATGGAAACACCATATATTTT.

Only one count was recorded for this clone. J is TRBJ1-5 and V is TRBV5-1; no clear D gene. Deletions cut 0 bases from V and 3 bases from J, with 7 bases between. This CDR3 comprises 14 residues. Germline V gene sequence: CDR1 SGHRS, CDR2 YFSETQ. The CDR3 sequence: CASSLVPDNQPQHF. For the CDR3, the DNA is TGCGCCAGCAGCTTGGTCCCGGACAATCAGCCCCAGCATTTT.